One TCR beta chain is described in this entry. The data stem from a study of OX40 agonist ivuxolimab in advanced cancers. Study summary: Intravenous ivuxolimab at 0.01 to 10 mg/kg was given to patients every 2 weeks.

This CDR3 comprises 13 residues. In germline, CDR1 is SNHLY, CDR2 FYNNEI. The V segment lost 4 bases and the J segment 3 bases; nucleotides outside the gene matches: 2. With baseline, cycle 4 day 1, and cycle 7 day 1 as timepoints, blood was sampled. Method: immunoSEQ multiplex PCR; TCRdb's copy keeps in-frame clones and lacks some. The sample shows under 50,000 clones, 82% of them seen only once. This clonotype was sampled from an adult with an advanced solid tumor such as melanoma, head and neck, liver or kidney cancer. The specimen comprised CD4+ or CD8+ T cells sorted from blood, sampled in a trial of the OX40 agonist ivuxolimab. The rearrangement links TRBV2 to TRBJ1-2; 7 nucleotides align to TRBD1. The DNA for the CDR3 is TGTGCCAGCAGTGTGGGACAGTACTATGGCTACACCTTC. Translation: CASSVGQYYGYTF.